The 4 T cell receptor beta chains below were found in one sample sequenced in a study of molecular identifiers for immune sequencing clone quantification. MiXCR was run by TCRdb on the PCR reads, yielding one entry per CDR3 protein. The data hold over 550,000 distinct CDR3 sequences, with about 25% observed a single time. Sequencing was done on a sample of naive CD8+ T cells from blood, with Jurkat cell RNA spiked in. Subset indicated: FACS-sorted CD8+CD4-CCR7+CD45RA+ naive T cells. These receptors originate from a human donor in good health. Some libraries in this study had Jurkat cell RNA spiked in.

This chain connects TRBV4-2 to TRBJ1-1; D call uncertain. V dropped 0 bases and J dropped 10 bases, with 21 bases sitting between them. Per germline, CDR1 LGHNA and CDR2 YNFKEQ. The CDR3 runs to 16 residues. The CDR3 region is CASSQDYTSEFVGAFF. CDR3 DNA sequence: TGTGCCAGCAGCCAAGATTATACATCGGAATTTGTGGGAGCTTTCTTT.

This chain connects TRBV6-5 to TRBJ2-2; D remains unclear. Germline V lookup: CDR1 MNHEY, CDR2 SVGAGI. The CDR3 covers 13 residues. Trimming removed 4 bases at V and 5 bases at J, with 8 bases between. In DNA form, the CDR3 reads TGTGCCAGCAGTTCGACACTTACCGGGGAGCTGTTTTTT. Translation: CASSSTLTGELFF.

This clonotype was counted a few times. This chain joins TRBV5-6 and TRBJ1-1; D might be TRBD1 (6 bases). Germline V gene sequence: CDR1 SGHDT, CDR2 YYEEEE. CDR3 length: 13 residues. Trimming took 3 bases from V and 8 from J, leaving 14 bases between them. The CDR3 coding sequence is TGTGCCAGCAGCTGGCGGGGGGGGGGCGAAGCTTTCTTT. Its translation: CASSWRGGGEAFF.

This clonotype has a count of ten or more. The CDR3: CASSFGGRAYEQYF. The CDR3, as DNA: TGTGCCAGCAGCTTTGGCGGGAGGGCCTACGAGCAGTACTTC. V is TRBV27 and J is TRBJ2-7, with 9 bases matching TRBD2. V shed 6 bases and J 2 bases; nucleotides not matched to a gene: 5. Germline V lookup: CDR1 MNHEY, CDR2 SMNVEV (reference sequence). This CDR3 contains 14 residues.